Below, one TCR beta chain is given with its context. The antigen remains undetermined. This record belongs to a study of OX40 agonist ivuxolimab in advanced cancers. Study information: Ivuxolimab, an agonist antibody against OX40 (CD134), was given to patients. The dose-escalation cohort had hepatocellular carcinoma, melanoma, renal cell or head and neck cancer.

Method: immunoSEQ multiplex PCR; TCRdb's copy keeps in-frame clones and lacks some. The repertoire includes 55,000 to 75,000 clones, 80% to 95% of them detected once, and less than 2.5% sits in the top ten. Germline V lookup: CDR1 MNHEY, CDR2 SVGAGI. Trimming cost V 3 bases and J 8 bases, with 17 bases left between them. The CDR3 contains 15 residues. Study results and caveats: The study observed clonal expansion of CD4+ and CD8+ blood T cells by week 6 at 0.1 to 3.0 mg/kg.

The sequence derives from an adult with an advanced solid tumor such as melanoma, head and neck, liver or kidney cancer. The chain combines TRBV6-5 with TRBJ2-1; tentatively, D is TRBD2 (6 bases). The sequenced sample was CD4+ or CD8+ T cells sorted from blood, obtained in a trial of the OX40 agonist ivuxolimab. CDR3 in DNA: TGTGCCAGCAGTTATGGAGGCGGGGTCCCCCATGAGCAGTTCTTC. Translation: CASSYGGGVPHEQFF.